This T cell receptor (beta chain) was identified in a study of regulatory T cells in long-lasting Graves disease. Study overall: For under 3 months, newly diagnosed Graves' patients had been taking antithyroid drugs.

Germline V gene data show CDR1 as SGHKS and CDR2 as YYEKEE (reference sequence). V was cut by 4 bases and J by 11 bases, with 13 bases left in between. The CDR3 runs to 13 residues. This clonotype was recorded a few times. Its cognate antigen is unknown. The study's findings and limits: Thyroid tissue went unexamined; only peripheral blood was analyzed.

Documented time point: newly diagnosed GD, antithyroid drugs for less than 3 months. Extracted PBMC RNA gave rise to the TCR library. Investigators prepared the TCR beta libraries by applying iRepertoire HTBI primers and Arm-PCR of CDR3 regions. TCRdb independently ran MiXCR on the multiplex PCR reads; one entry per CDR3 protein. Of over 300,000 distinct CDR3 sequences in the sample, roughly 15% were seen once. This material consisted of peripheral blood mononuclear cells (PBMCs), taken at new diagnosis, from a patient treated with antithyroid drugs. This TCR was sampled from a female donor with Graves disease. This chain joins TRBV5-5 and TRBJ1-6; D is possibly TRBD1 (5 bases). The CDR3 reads CASSLGTGPPLHF. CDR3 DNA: TGTGCCAGCAGCCTAGGGACGGGACCACCCCTCCACTTT.